Each of the 23 T cell receptor beta chains below was sequenced from the same sample in a study of control samples from healthy donors and cancer patients. Clones were sequenced by immunoSEQ multiplex PCR, and TCRdb holds only the in-frame ones, with some missing. This table holds roughly 130,000 clones, about 93% found once. The specimen was PBMCs. The receptor source for this set is a man aged 60 to 69 with colorectal cancer.

This chain links TRBV4-1 with TRBJ1-2, with a tentative D call TRBD1 (5 bases). Germline V gives CDR1 MGHRA, CDR2 YSYEKL. V was shortened by 4 bases and J by 0 bases, with 18 bases between the two germline ends. The CDR3 has 17 amino acids. As DNA, the CDR3 is TGCGCCAGCAGCCTTCGACAGTCCAATTCCCCTAACTATGGCTACACCTTC. The encoded protein is CASSLRQSNSPNYGYTF.

V usage is TRBV18 and J usage is TRBJ1-1; D gene ambiguous. Germline CDR1 KGHSH, CDR2 LQKENI. The V end lost 1 base, the J end lost 5 bases, and 11 bases lay between the germline ends. This CDR3 has 14 residues. The CDR3 spells CASSPQGPRTEAFF. CDR3 bases: TGTGCCAGCTCACCACAGGGCCCTAGGACTGAAGCTTTCTTT.

This chain uses TRBV27 with TRBJ1-1; D is unclear. Germline V CDR1 and CDR2: MNHEY, SMNVEV (reference sequence). The V and J ends lost 7 bases and 1 base respectively, with 10 bases between them. CDR3 size: 13 residues. CDR3 protein: CASISWSNTEAFF. DNA of the CDR3: TGTGCCAGCATTTCCTGGTCGAACACTGAAGCTTTCTTT.

This CDR3 is CASSEEVRGGEKLFF. The CDR3 DNA is TGTGCCAGCAGTGAAGAAGTCAGGGGTGGGGAAAAACTGTTTTTT. The V gene is TRBV2, the J gene TRBJ1-4; tentative D call: TRBD1 (6 bases). Looked up from germline, CDR1 is SNHLY and CDR2 is FYNNEI. The ends were cut back, 1 base at V and 8 bases at J, with 14 bases in the middle. The CDR3 contains 15 residues.

This chain connects TRBV6-2 or TRBV6-3 to TRBJ1-3; D possibly corresponds to TRBD1 (5 bases). Trimming shortened V by 2 bases and J by 0 bases, and 8 bases separated the two germline ends. CDR3 length: 15 amino acids. Germline V gene sequence: CDR1 MNHEY, CDR2 SVGEGT. The CDR3 sequence is CASSYGGASGNTIYF. In DNA, the CDR3 is TGTGCCAGCAGTTACGGAGGGGCCTCTGGAAACACCATATATTTT.

The chain carries TRBV5-8 and TRBJ2-5; 10 positions agree with TRBD1. V was pared by 1 base and J by 5 bases, with 5 bases of the junction left unmatched. The CDR3 runs to 15 residues. Germline CDR1 and CDR2: SGHTS and YDEGEE. The CDR3 bases are TGTGCCAGCAGCTTGAGGACAGGGGGGACCGAGACCCAGTACTTC. Translating gives CASSLRTGGTETQYF. Full variable domain (missing parts from reference TRBV5-8 and TRBJ2-5): EAGVTQSPTHLIKTRGQQATLRCSPISGHTSVYWYQQALGLGLQFLLWYDEGEERNRGNFPPRFSGRQFPNYSSELNVNALELEDSALYLCASSLRTGGTETQYFGPGTRLLVL.

This chain uses TRBV2 with TRBJ2-5; D not resolved. The CDR3 totals 11 residues. CDR1 and CDR2 (germline): SNHLY, FYNNEI. Trimming cost V 10 bases and J 3 bases, with 9 bases left between them. CDR3 residues: CATTAKETQYF. DNA for the CDR3: TGTGCCACGACTGCTAAAGAGACCCAGTACTTC. Drawing the rest from reference TRBV2 and TRBJ2-5, the complete variable domain is EPEVTQTPSHQVTQMGQEVILRCVPISNHLYFYWYRQILGQKVEFLVSFYNNEISEKSEIFDDQFSVERPDGSNFTLKIRSTKLEDSAMYFCATTAKETQYFGPGTRLLVL.

This clone was recorded only once. The rearrangement links TRBV23-1 to TRBJ1-5, with 7 positions matching TRBD1. TRBV23-1 is an open reading frame, and its role is uncertain. This CDR3 region has 13 residues. V shed 3 bases, J shed 7 bases, and the junction held 3 bases outside the gene matches. The CDR3: CASSQNRGQPQHF. The CDR3 bases are TGCGCCAGCAGTCAGAACAGGGGCCAGCCCCAGCATTTT.

The chain joins TRBV12-3 or TRBV12-4 to TRBJ1-2, with a possible D match to TRBD1 (5 bases). Trimming removed 3 bases at V and 8 bases at J, with 10 bases between. The CDR3 runs 12 residues. CDR3 amino acids: CASSFGGAGYTF. In DNA form, the CDR3 reads TGTGCCAGCAGTTTCGGAGGGGCAGGCTACACCTTC.

V and J are TRBV7-2 and TRBJ1-2; D is ambiguous. V was clipped by 0 bases and J by 4 bases, with 9 bases between them. Germline values: CDR1 SGHTA, CDR2 FQGNSA. This CDR3 comprises 14 residues. The CDR3 is CASSLAEGGYGYTF. DNA for the CDR3: TGTGCCAGCAGCTTAGCGGAGGGTGGCTATGGCTACACCTTC.

A single count supports this clone. The J gene is TRBJ1-2, the V gene TRBV3-1 (or the pseudogene TRBV3-2); D not resolved. Trimming took 0 bases from V and 4 from J, leaving 12 bases between them. The CDR3 runs to 15 residues. Per germline, CDR1 LGHDT and CDR2 YNNKEL (reference sequence). The CDR3: CASSQEGRAVYGYTF. Written as DNA, the CDR3 is TGTGCCAGCAGCCAAGAAGGGAGGGCAGTCTATGGCTACACCTTC.

The rearrangement joins TRBV2 to TRBJ1-2; tentatively, D is TRBD1 (6 bases). With 3 bases removed from V and 5 bases from J, the gap between germline ends came to 13 bases. CDR3 length: 14 residues. The germline V gene has CDR1 SNHLY and CDR2 FYNNEI. In nucleotides, the CDR3 is TGTGCCAGCAGTGACCAGGGACAAAGGTATGGCTACACCTTC. It yields the protein CASSDQGQRYGYTF.

This chain joins TRBV7-2 and TRBJ2-3; 8 nucleotides agree with TRBD2. Germline CDR1 SGHTA, CDR2 FQGNSA. The CDR3 runs 13 residues. J lost 5 bases, V lost 5 bases, and 3 bases had no gene match. The CDR3 DNA reads as TGTGCCAGCAGCGCCAGCGGGGGAGATACGCAGTATTTT. It is translated as CASSASGGDTQYF.

The chain employs TRBV6-5 and TRBJ2-3; TRBD2 is a possible D gene (5 bases). This CDR3 spans 15 amino acids. V was pared by 6 bases and J by 0 bases, with 13 bases between. In germline, CDR1 is MNHEY, CDR2 SVGAGI. The CDR3 reads CASRARVSSTDTQYF. The CDR3 DNA follows: TGTGCCAGCAGGGCGAGGGTCTCTAGCACAGATACGCAGTATTTT.

As to this clone: This sample includes further DNA sequences coding for the same CDR3. The chain combines TRBV29-1 with TRBJ2-5, with D perhaps matching TRBD1 or TRBD2 (6 bases each). The CDR3 runs 12 residues. CDR1 is SQVTM, CDR2 ANQGSEA, per germline. V was shortened by 6 bases and J by 2 bases, with 10 bases between the two germline ends. The CDR3, as DNA: TGCAGCGTGCGAGGGGGGCAAGAGACCCAGTACTTC. Amino acid sequence: CSVRGGQETQYF.

The chain couples TRBV4-3 to TRBJ1-2; tentatively, D is TRBD1 (6 bases). The V gene's germline CDR1 is LGHNA and CDR2 YSLEER. CDR3 length: 15 amino acids. Trimming took 0 bases from V and 4 from J, leaving 12 bases between them. CDR3 amino acids: CASSQDRGQGYGYTF. Written as DNA, the CDR3 is TGCGCCAGCAGCCAAGATCGGGGGCAGGGCTATGGCTACACCTTC.

This chain uses TRBV4-1 with TRBJ2-7; D is undetermined. From germline, CDR1 is MGHRA and CDR2 YSYEKL. Trimming took off 0 bases at V and 6 bases at J, with 9 bases between the two ends. This CDR3 comprises 13 residues. CDR3 protein: CASSQDRRSEQYF. CDR3 nucleotides: TGCGCCAGCAGCCAAGATCGTAGGTCCGAGCAGTACTTC.

This chain connects TRBV27 to TRBJ2-4; 7 bases match TRBD1. V lost 5 bases and J lost 3; bases outside the gene matches: 13. The CDR3 spans 17 residues. The germline V gene has CDR1 MNHEY and CDR2 SMNVEV (reference sequence). The CDR3 loop reads CASSPTATGWDKNIQYF. As DNA, the CDR3 is TGTGCCAGCAGTCCAACCGCGACAGGGTGGGACAAAAACATTCAGTACTTC.

This chain joins TRBV11-2 and TRBJ2-1; 7 bases map to TRBD1. The ends lost 7 bases at V and 10 bases at J; junction bases unmatched: 7. The CDR3 has 12 amino acids. The germline CDR1 and CDR2 sequences are SGHAT and FQNNGV. The CDR3, as DNA: TGTGCCAGCAAACTACAGGGGAGCGAGCAGTTCTTC. Translation gives CASKLQGSEQFF.

The V call is TRBV5-6, the J call TRBJ2-7; D is undetermined. The CDR3 is made up of 11 amino acids. Germline CDR1 and CDR2: SGHDT and YYEEEE. V lost 6 bases and J 7 bases, leaving 11 bases between the germline ends. CDR3: CASMSLGEQYF. CDR3 coding DNA: TGTGCCAGCATGAGCCTGGGAGAGCAGTACTTC.

This clone was observed once. V and J are TRBV28 and TRBJ1-2; D gene ambiguous. Germline V gene lookup returns CDR1 MDHEN and CDR2 SYDVKM. Trimming took off 5 bases at V and 5 bases at J, with 9 bases between the two ends. The CDR3 loop spans 12 amino acids. The CDR3 reads CASSSTPYGYTF. The DNA of the CDR3 is TGTGCCAGCAGTAGCACCCCTTATGGCTACACCTTC.

The chain recombines TRBV6-9 with TRBJ1-1, with TRBD1 matching 8 bases. Germline V lookup: CDR1 MNHGY, CDR2 SVAAGI. V trimming: 2 bases; J trimming: 5 bases; junction bases outside the gene matches: 4. The CDR3 is made up of 14 amino acids. The chain's CDR3 is CASSYRRGRTEAFF. In DNA, the CDR3 is TGTGCCAGCAGTTATCGCAGGGGGCGGACTGAAGCTTTCTTT.

The J gene is TRBJ2-7, the V gene TRBV7-6, with D perhaps TRBD1 or TRBD2 (5 bases each). The V end lost 0 bases, the J end lost 3 bases, and 15 bases lay between the germline ends. This CDR3 spans 16 amino acids. Germline CDR1 and CDR2: SGHVS and FNYEAQ. CDR3 nucleotide sequence: TGTGCCAGCAGCTTAGCAGGGACCGCCTCCCTCTACGAGCAGTACTTC. Amino acid sequence: CASSLAGTASLYEQYF.